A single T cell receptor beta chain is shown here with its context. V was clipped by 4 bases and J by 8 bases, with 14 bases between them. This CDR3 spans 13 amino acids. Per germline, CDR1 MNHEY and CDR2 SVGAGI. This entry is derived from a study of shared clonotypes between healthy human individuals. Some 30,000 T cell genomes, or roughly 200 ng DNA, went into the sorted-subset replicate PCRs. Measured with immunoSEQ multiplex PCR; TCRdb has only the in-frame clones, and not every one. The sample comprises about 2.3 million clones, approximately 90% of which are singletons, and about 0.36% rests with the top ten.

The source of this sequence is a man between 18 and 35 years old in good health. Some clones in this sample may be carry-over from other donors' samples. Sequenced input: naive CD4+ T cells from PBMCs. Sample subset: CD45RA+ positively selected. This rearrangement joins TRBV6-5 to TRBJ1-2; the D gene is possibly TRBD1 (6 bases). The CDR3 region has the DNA TGTGCCAGCAGTTTTGACAGGTTCGGGGGCTACACCTTC. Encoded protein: CASSFDRFGGYTF.